This TCR beta chain stems from a study of cytomegalovirus exposure and HLA in healthy donors. Trimming cost V 4 bases and J 5 bases, with 11 bases left between them. This CDR3 contains 13 residues. Germline V lookup: CDR1 SGHDN, CDR2 FVKESK. PCR involved 60 Vbeta and 13 Jbeta primers. TCRdb keeps only in-frame clones here, not all; method: immunoSEQ multiplex PCR. The sample consists of some 170,000 clones, roughly 79% of them appearing once. The genes are TRBV14 and TRBJ2-5; weak D call: TRBD1 (6 bases). The sequencing input was PBMCs. The receptor was isolated from a man aged 35 to 55 in good health and CMV-seropositive. This CDR3 is CASSPRGGETQYF. The CDR3 bases are TGTGCCAGCAGCCCCAGGGGTGGGGAGACCCAGTACTTC.